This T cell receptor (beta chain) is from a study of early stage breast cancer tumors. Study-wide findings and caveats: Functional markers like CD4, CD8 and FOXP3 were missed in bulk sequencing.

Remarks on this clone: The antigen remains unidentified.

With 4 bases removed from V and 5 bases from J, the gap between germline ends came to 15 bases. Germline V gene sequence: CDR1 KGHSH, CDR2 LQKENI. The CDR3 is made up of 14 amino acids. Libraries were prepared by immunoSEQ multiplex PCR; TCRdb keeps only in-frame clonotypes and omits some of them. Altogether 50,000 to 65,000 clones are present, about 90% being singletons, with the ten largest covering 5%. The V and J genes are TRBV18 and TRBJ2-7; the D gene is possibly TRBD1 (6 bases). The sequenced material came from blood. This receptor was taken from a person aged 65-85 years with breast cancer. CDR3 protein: CASSRTSGANEQYF. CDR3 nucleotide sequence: TGTGCCAGCTCACGAACCTCAGGGGCCAACGAGCAGTACTTC.